The 13 T cell receptor beta chains presented below share a single source sample, sequenced in a study of T cells in Graves' hyperthyroidism and ophthalmopathy. Using RNA transcripts as the source, TCR beta CDR3 regions were amplified. First-round RT-PCR with HTBI primers amplified the TCR CDR3 region. TCRdb reprocessed the multiplex PCR reads via MiXCR and lists one record per CDR3 protein. The sample contains 500,000 to 700,000 distinct CDR3 sequences, approximately 16% of which appear only once. The specimen was blood. Receptors were obtained from a woman aged 18-29 years with Graves' hyperthyroidism.

This clonotype was counted many times. The rearrangement uses TRBV10-3 and TRBJ2-7; TRBD1 might be the D (6 bases). Deletions cut 4 bases from V and 4 bases from J, with 29 bases between. The CDR3 is 19 amino acids. Per germline, CDR1 ENHRY and CDR2 SYGVKD. Here the CDR3 reads CAISVTGIGTQGRLYEQYF. The CDR3 bases are TGTGCCATCAGTGTAACAGGGATTGGAACACAGGGTAGATTGTACGAGCAGTACTTC.

This clonotype was observed many times. The chain carries TRBV27 and TRBJ2-3; the match to TRBD2 covers 7 bases. The CDR3 length is 16 residues. Germline V gene lookup returns CDR1 MNHEY and CDR2 SMNVEV (reference sequence). V lost 1 base, J lost 5 bases, and 9 bases stayed unmatched. CDR3: CASSLWRGSGVDTQYF. As DNA, the CDR3 is TGTGCCAGCAGTTTATGGCGCGGGAGTGGGGTAGATACGCAGTATTTT.

This clonotype has more than one count but fewer than ten. V is TRBV18 and J is TRBJ1-3, with TRBD1 as a possible D gene (5 bases). V dropped 0 bases and J dropped 3 bases, with 6 bases sitting between them. Germline V gene lookup returns CDR1 KGHSH and CDR2 LQKENI. The CDR3 is made up of 14 amino acids. CDR3 sequence (DNA): TGTGCCAGCTCACCACCAGGGGTTGGAAACACCATATATTTT. This gives the protein CASSPPGVGNTIYF.

V gene TRBV11-3 combines with J gene TRBJ2-1; 8 nucleotides line up with TRBD2. The V segment lost 2 bases and the J segment 6 bases; nucleotides outside the gene matches: 6. The CDR3 length is 15 residues. Germline CDR1 and CDR2: SGHNT and YENEEA. The CDR3, as DNA: TGTGCCAGCAGCTTACCCGGGGGGGCCATCAATGAGCAGTTCTTC. Amino acid sequence: CASSLPGGAINEQFF. The whole variable domain, filled in from reference TRBV11-3 and TRBJ2-1, reads EAGVVQSPRYKIIEKKQPVAFWCNPISGHNTLYWYLQNLGQGPELLIRYENEEAVDDSQLPKDRFSAERLKGVDSTLKIQPAELGDSAVYLCASSLPGGAINEQFFGPGTRLTVL.

This clonotype was seen only a few times. A read error may account for a junction end that differs from germline. The chain combines TRBV6-1 with TRBJ2-3, with 9 bases that match TRBD2. Germline CDR1 reads MNHNS; CDR2 reads SASEGT. The CDR3 has 15 amino acids. The CDR3 DNA follows: TGCGCCACTTTGAGCGGGAGGAATTCGGTAGATACGCAGTATTTT. Translating it yields CATLSGRNSVDTQYF.

This clonotype came up a few times. This rearrangement joins TRBV19 to TRBJ2-2, with a possible D match to TRBD2 (5 bases). The CDR3 loop spans 15 amino acids. V lost 3 bases to trimming and J lost 4 bases, with 12 bases between them. The germline CDR1 and CDR2 sequences are LNHDA and SQIVND (reference sequence). CDR3 loop: CASSISLRGTGELFF. The CDR3 DNA reads TGTGCCAGTAGTATCAGTCTTCGGGGCACCGGGGAGCTGTTTTTT.

This clonotype was recorded at least ten times. This chain links TRBV4-1 with TRBJ1-1; no reliable D call. The CDR3 runs 16 residues. The V end lost 1 base, the J end lost 3 bases, and 15 bases lay between the germline ends. In germline, CDR1 is MGHRA, CDR2 YSYEKL. The CDR3 spells CASSQAPGEWDTEAFF. DNA for the CDR3: TGCGCCAGCAGCCAAGCCCCGGGCGAATGGGACACTGAAGCTTTCTTT.

This clonotype was recorded many times. The chain has TRBV6-1 and TRBJ2-1; TRBD2 matches at 10 bases. The CDR3 sequence is 16 residues long. V lost 0 bases to trimming and J lost 8 bases; unmatched junction nucleotides: 7. Looked up from germline, CDR1 is MNHNS and CDR2 is SASEGT. The CDR3 spells CASSEASGGASDEQFF. CDR3 nucleotides: TGTGCCAGCAGTGAAGCGAGCGGGGGGGCGTCCGATGAGCAGTTCTTC.

The chain uses TRBV5-6 and TRBJ2-1, with 10 bases identical to TRBD2. In germline, CDR1 is SGHDT, CDR2 YYEEEE. The CDR3 extends over 18 amino acids. The junction had 19 bases not matched to a gene; V was cut back by 4 bases and J by 9 bases. The CDR3 nucleotides are TGTGCCAGCAGCCAAGACTCTTTGCGGATAGCGGGAGGATCTGAGCAGTTCTTC. It specifies CASSQDSLRIAGGSEQFF.

This clonotype appeared many times. J is TRBJ1-5 and V is TRBV12-3 or TRBV12-4; no definite D call. The CDR3 is 15 residues long. V lost 2 bases and J lost 3, with 11 bases in between. In nucleotides, the CDR3 is TGTGCCAGCAGTTTACCAGGACGGCCCAATCAGCCCCAGCATTTT. It yields the protein CASSLPGRPNQPQHF.

This rearrangement joins TRBV12-3 or TRBV12-4 to TRBJ1-6; TRBD1 matches at 8 bases. V trimming: 4 bases; J trimming: 4 bases; junction bases outside the gene matches: 6. CDR3 size: 16 residues. This chain's CDR3 is CASSWGQDPYNSPLHF. The CDR3 nucleotides are TGTGCCAGCAGTTGGGGACAGGATCCTTATAATTCACCCCTCCACTTT.

The V gene is TRBV7-3, the J gene TRBJ2-1; tentative D call: TRBD2 (6 bases). CDR1 is SGHTA and CDR2 is FQGTGA in the germline V gene. With 0 bases removed from V and 8 bases from J, the gap between germline ends came to 14 bases. This CDR3 is built from 15 residues. The CDR3 bases are TGTGCCAGCAGCTTAACTAGCGGCCCTCGGTATGAGCAGTTCTTC. It translates to CASSLTSGPRYEQFF.

The genes are TRBV28 and TRBJ2-1; 7 bases align to TRBD2. The junction had 10 bases not matched to a gene; V was cut back by 2 bases and J by 6 bases. The CDR3 has 16 amino acids. Germline CDR1 reads MDHEN; CDR2 reads SYDVKM. This CDR3 is CASSLREGRTFNEQFF. In DNA, the CDR3 is TGTGCCAGCAGTTTAAGGGAGGGGCGTACCTTCAATGAGCAGTTCTTC. The entire variable domain, with the rest obtained from reference TRBV28 and TRBJ2-1, is as follows: DVKVTQSSRYLVKRTGEKVFLECVQDMDHENMFWYRQDPGLGLRLIYFSYDVKMKEKGDIPEGYSVSREKKERFSLILESASTNQTSMYLCASSLREGRTFNEQFFGPGTRLTVL.